This TCR beta chain came from a study of cytomegalovirus exposure and HLA in healthy donors. The study's findings and limits: Investigators reported under 200 TCR beta chains as tied to cytomegalovirus. Rare sequences made up most TCRs, while some public TCRs were found in many donors.

TCRdb's copy holds only in-frame clones and misses some; the assay was immunoSEQ multiplex PCR. The sample has 150,000 to 200,000 clones; around 82% are singletons. While the first cohort had some 700 subjects, the donors belonged to the separate validation cohort of 120 subjects. As to this clone: The antigen is unknown.

V shed 5 bases and J shed 2 bases, with 9 bases lying between them. The CDR3 totals 13 residues. Germline lookup yields CDR1 MNHEY and CDR2 SMNVEV (reference sequence). The receptor comes from a woman aged 18 to 35 in good health and CMV-seropositive. Material for sequencing was PBMCs. The chain employs TRBV27 and TRBJ1-2; D unclear. This CDR3 reads CASSRVPNYGYTF. DNA of the CDR3: TGTGCCAGCAGTCGGGTGCCAAACTATGGCTACACCTTC.